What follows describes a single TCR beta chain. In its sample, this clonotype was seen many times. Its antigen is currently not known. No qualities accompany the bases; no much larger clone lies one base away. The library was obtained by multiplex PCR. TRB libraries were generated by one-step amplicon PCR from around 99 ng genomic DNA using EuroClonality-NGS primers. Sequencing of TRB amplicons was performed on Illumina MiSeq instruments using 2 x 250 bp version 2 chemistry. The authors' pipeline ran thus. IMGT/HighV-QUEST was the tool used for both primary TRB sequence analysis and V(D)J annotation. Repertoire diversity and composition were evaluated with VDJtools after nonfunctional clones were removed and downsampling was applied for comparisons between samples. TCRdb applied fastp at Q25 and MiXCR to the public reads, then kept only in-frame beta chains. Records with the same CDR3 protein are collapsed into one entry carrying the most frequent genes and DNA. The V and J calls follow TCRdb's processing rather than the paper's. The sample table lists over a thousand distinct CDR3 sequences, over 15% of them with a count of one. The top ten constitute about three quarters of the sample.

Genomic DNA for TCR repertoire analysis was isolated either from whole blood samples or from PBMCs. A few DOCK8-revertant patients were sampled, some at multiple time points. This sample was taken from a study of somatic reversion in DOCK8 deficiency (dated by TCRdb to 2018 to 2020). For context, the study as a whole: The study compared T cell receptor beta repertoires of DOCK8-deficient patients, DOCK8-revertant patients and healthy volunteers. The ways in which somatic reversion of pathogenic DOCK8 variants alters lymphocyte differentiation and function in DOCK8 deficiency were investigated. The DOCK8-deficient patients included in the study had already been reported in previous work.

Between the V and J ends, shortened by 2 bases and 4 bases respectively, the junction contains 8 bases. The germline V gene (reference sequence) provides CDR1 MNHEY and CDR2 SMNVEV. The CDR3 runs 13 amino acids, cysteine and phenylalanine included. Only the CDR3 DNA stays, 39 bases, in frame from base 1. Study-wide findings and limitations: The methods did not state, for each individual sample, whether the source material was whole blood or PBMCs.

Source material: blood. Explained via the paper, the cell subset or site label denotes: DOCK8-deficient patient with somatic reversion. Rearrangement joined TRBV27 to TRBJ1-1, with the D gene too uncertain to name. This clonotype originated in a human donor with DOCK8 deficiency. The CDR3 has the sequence CASSLGISTEAFF. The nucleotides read TGTGCCAGCAGTTTAGGGATAAGCACTGAAGCTTTCTTT.